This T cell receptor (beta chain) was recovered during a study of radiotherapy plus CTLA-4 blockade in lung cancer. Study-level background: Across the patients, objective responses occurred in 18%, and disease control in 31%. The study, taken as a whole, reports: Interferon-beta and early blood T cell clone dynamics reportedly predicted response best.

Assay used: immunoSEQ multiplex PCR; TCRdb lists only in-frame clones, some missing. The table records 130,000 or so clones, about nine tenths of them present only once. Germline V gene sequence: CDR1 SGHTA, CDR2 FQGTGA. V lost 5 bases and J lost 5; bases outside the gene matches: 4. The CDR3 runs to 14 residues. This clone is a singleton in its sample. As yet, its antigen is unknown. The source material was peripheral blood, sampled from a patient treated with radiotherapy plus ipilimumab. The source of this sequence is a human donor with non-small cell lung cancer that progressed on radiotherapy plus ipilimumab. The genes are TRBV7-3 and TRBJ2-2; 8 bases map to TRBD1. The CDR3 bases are TGTGCCAGCAGCGCGGACAGGGCTACCGGGGAGCTGTTTTTT. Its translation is CASSADRATGELFF.